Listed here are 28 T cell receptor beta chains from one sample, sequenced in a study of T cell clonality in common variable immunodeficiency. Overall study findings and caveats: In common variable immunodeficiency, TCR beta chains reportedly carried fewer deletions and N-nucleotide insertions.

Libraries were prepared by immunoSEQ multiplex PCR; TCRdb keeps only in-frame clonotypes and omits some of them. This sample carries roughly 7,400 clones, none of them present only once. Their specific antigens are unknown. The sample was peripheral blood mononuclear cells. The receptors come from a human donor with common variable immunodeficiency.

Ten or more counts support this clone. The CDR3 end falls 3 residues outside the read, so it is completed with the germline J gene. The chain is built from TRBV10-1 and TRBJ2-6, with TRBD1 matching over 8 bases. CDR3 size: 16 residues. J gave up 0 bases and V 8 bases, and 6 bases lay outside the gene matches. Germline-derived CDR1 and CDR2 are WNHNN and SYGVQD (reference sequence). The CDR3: CASPDRVLSGANVLTF. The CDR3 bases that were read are TGCGCCAGCCCGGACAGGGTCCTCTCTGGGGCCAACGTC.

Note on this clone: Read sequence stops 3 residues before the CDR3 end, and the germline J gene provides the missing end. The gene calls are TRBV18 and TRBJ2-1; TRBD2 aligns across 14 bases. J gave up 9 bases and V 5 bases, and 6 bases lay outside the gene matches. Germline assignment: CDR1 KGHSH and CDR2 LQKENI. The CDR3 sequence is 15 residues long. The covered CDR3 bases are TGTGCCAGCTCAGCCGGGACTAGCGGGAGAATTGAG. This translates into CASSAGTSGRIE. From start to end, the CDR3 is CASSAGTSGRIEQFF.

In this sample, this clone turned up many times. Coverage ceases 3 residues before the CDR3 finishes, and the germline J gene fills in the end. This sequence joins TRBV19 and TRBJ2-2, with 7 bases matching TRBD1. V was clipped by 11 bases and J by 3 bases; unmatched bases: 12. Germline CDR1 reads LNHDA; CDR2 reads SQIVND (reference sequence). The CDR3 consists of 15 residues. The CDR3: CASSDRVGDTGELFF. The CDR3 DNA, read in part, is TGTGCCTCCAGCGACAGGGTTGGGGACACCGGGGAG.

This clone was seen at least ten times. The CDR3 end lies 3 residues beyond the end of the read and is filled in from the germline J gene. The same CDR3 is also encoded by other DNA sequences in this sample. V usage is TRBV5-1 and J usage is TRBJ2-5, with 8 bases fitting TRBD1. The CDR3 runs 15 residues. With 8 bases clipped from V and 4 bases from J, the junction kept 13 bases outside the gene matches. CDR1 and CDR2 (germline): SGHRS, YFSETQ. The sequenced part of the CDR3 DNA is TGCGCCAGTAGCCAATCTAGGACAGGGACAGAGACC. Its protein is CASSQSRTGTET. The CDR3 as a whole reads CASSQSRTGTETQYF.

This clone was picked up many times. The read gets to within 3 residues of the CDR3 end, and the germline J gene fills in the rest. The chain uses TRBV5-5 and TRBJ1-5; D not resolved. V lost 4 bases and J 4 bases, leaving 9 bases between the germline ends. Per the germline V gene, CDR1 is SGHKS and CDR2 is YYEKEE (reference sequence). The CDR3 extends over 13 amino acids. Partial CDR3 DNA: TGTGCCAGCAGCCCTTCCCCTAATCAGCCC. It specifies CASSPSPNQP. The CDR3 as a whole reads CASSPSPNQPQHF.

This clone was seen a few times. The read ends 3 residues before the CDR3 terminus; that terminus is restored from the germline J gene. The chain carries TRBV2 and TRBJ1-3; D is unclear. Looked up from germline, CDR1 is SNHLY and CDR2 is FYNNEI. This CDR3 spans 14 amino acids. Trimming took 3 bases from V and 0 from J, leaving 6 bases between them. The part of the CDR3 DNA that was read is TGTGCCAGCAGTGACCCTATCTCTGGAAACACC. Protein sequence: CASSDPISGNT. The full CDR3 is CASSDPISGNTIYF.

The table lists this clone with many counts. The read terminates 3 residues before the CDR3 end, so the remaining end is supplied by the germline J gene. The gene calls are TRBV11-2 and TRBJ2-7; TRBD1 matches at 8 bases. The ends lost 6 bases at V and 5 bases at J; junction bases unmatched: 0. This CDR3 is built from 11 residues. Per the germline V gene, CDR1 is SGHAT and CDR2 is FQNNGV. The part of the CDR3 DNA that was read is TGTGCCAGCAGGGGACAGGACGAG. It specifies CASRGQDE. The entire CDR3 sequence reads CASRGQDEQYF.

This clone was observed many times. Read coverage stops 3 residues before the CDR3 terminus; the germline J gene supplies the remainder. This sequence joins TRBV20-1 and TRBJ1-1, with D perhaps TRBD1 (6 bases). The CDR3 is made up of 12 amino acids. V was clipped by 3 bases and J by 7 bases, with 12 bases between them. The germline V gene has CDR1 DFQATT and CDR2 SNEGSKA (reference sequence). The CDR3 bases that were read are TGCAGTGCTAGCAACAGGGTGGTTGAA. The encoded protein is CSASNRVVE. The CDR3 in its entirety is CSASNRVVEAFF.

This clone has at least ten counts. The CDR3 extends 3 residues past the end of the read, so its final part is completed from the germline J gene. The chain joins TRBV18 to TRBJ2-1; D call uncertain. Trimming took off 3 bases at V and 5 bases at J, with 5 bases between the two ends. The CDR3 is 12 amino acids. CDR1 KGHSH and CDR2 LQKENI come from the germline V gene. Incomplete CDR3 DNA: TGTGCCAGCTCACCTAGGGACAATGAG. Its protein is CASSPRDNE. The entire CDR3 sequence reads CASSPRDNEQFF.

CDR3 DNA (partial): TGCAGTGCCCTTAGCGGTGTCGGCTCCTACGAG. It encodes CSALSGVGSYE. The entire CDR3 protein reads CSALSGVGSYEQYF. This chain connects TRBV20-1 to TRBJ2-7; maybe TRBD2 (6 bases). The missing CDR3 end, 3 residues past where the read stops, is filled in from the germline J gene. V lost 6 bases to trimming and J lost 0 bases, with 15 bases between them. The CDR3 spans 14 residues. CDR1 is DFQATT and CDR2 is SNEGSKA in the germline V gene (reference sequence).

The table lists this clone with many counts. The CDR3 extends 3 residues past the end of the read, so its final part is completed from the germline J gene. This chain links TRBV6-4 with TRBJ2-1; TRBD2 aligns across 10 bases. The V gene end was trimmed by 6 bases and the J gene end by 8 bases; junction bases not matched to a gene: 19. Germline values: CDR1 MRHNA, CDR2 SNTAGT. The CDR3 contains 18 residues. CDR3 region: CASRDNPVGLAGVYEQFF. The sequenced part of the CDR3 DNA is TGTGCCAGCAGGGACAATCCCGTAGGGCTAGCGGGAGTGTATGAG.

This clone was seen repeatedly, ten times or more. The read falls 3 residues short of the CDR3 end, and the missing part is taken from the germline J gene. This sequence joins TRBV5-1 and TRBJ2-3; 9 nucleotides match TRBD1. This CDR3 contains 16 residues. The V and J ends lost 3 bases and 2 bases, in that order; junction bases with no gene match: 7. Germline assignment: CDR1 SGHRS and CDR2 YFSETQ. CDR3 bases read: TGCGCCAGCAGCTCGGACAGGGGAGGCAACACAGATACG. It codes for CASSSDRGGNTDT. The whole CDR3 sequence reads CASSSDRGGNTDTQYF.

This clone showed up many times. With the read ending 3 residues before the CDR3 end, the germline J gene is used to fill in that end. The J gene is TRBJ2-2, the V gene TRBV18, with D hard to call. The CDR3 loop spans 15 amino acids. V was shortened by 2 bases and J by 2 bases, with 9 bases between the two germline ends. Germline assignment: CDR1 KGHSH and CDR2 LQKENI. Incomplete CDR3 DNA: TGTGCCAGCTCACCAAGGCGGTTAAACACCGGGGAG. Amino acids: CASSPRRLNTGE. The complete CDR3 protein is CASSPRRLNTGELFF.

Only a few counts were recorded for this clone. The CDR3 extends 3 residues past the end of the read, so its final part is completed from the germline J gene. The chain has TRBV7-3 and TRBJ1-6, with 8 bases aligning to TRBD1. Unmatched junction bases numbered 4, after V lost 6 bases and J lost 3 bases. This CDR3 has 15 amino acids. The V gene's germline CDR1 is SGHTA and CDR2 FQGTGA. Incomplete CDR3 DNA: TGTGCCAGCAGGTTACAGGGGGACTATAATTCACCC. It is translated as CASRLQGDYNSP. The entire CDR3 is CASRLQGDYNSPLHF.

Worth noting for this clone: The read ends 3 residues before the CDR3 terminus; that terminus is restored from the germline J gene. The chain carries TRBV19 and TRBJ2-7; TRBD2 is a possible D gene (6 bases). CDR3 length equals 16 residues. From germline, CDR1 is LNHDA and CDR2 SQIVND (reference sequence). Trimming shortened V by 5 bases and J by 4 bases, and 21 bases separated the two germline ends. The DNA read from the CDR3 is TGTGCCAGTAGTGGGCGTCCGGGCGGGGTTCGGTACGAG. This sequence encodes CASSGRPGGVRYE. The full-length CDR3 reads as CASSGRPGGVRYEQYF.

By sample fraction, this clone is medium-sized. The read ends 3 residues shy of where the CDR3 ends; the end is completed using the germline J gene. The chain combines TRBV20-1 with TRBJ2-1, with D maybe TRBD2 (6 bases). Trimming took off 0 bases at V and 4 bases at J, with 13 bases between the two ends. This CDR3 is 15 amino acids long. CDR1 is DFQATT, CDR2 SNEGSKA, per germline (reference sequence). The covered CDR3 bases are TGCAGTGCTAGAGATCGGCTAGCGTCGTACAATGAG. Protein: CSARDRLASYNE. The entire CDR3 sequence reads CSARDRLASYNEQFF.

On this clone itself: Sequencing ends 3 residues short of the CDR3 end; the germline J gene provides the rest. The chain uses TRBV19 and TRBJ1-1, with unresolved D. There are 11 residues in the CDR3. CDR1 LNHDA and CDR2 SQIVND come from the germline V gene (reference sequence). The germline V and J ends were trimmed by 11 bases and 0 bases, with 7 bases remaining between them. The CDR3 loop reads CAGTLNTEAFF. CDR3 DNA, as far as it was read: TGTGCCGGCACATTGAACACTGAA.

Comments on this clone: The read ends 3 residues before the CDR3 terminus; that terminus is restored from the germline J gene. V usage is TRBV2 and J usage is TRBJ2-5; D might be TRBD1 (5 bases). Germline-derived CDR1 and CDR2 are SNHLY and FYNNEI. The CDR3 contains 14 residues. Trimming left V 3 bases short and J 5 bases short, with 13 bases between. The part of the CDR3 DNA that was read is TGTGCCAGCAGTGAGGCAGGGTCGGTGGAGACC. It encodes CASSEAGSVET. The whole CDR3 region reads CASSEAGSVETQYF.

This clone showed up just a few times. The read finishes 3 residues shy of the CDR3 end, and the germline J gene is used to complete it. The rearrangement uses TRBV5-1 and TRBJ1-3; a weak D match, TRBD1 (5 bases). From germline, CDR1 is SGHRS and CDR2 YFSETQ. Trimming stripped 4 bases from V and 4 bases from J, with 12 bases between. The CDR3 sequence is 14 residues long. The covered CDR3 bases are TGCGCCAGCAGCGCGACAGTGTCGGGAAACACC. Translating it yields CASSATVSGNT. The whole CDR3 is CASSATVSGNTIYF.

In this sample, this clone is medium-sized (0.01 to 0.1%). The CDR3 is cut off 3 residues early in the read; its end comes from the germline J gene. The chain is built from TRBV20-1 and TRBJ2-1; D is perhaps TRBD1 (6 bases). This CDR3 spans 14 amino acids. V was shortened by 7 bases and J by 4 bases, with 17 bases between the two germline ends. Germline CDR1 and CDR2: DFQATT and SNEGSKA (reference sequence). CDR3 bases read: TGCAGTGGACGGAAGCAGGGGCCGTACAATGAG. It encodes CSGRKQGPYNE. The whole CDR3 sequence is CSGRKQGPYNEQFF.

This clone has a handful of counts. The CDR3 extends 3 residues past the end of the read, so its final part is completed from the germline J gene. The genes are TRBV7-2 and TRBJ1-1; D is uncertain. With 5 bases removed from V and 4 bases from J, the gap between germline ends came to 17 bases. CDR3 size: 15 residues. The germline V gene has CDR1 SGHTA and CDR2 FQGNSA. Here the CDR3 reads CASSTRAGVATEAFF. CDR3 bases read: TGTGCCAGCAGCACCCGGGCCGGGGTCGCCACTGAA.

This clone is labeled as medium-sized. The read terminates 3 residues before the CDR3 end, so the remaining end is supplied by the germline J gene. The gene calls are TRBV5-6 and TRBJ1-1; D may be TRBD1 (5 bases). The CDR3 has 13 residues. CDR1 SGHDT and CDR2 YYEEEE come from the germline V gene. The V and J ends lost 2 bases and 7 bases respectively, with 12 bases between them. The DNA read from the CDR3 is TGTGCCAGCAGCTTTCCGACAGCTGTTGAA. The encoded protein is CASSFPTAVE. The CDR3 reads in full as CASSFPTAVEAFF.

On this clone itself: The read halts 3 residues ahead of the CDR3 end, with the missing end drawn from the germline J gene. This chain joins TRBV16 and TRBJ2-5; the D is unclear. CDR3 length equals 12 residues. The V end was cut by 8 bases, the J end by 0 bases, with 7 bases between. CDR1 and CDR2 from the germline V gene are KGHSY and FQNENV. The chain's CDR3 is CASGRHQETQYF. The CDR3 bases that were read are TGTGCCAGCGGGCGCCACCAAGAGACC.

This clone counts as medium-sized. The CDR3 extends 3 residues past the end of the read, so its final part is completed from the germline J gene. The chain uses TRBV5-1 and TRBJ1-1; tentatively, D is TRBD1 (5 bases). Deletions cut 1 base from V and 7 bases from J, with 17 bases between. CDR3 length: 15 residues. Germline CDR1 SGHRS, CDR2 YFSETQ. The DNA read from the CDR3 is TGCGCCAGCAGCTTGCTGCCCGTAAAGGGGAATGAA. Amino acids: CASSLLPVKGNE. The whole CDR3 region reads CASSLLPVKGNEAFF. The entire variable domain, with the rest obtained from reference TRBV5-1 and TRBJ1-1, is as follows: KAGVTQTPRYLIKTRGQQVTLSCSPISGHRSVSWYQQTPGQGLQFLFEYFSETQRNKGNFPGRFSGRQFSNSRSEMNVSTLELGDSALYLCASSLLPVKGNEAFFGQGTRLTVV.

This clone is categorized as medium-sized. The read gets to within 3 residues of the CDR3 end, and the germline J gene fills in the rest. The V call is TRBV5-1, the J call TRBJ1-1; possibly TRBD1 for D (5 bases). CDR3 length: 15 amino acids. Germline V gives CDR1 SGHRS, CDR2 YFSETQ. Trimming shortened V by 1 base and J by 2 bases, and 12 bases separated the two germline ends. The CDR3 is CASSLQGGANTEAFF. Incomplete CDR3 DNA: TGCGCCAGCAGCTTGCAGGGCGGAGCCAACACTGAA.

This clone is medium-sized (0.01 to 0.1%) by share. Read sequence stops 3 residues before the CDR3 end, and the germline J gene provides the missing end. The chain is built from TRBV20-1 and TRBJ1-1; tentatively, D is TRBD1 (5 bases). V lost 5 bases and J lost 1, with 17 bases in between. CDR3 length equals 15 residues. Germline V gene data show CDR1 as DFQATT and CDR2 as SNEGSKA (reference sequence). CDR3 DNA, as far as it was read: TGCAGTGCTGGCCTGCGGGGCGTGGAGAACACTGAA. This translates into CSAGLRGVENTE. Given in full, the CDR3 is CSAGLRGVENTEAFF.

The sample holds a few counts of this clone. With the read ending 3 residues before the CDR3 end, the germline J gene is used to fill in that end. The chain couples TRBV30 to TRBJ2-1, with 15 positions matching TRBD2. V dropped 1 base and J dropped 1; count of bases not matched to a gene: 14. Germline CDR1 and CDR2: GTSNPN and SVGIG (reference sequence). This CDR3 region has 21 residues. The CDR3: CAWSALVGLAGGGGSYNEQFF. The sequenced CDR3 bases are TGTGCCTGGAGTGCTCTGGTCGGACTAGCGGGAGGGGGAGGTTCCTACAATGAG.

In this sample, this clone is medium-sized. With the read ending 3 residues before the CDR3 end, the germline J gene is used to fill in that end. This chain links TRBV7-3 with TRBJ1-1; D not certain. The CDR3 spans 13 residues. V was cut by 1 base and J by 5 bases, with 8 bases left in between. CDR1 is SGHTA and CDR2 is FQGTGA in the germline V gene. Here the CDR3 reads CASSLNKRTEAFF. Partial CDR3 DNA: TGTGCCAGCAGCTTAAACAAAAGGACTGAA.